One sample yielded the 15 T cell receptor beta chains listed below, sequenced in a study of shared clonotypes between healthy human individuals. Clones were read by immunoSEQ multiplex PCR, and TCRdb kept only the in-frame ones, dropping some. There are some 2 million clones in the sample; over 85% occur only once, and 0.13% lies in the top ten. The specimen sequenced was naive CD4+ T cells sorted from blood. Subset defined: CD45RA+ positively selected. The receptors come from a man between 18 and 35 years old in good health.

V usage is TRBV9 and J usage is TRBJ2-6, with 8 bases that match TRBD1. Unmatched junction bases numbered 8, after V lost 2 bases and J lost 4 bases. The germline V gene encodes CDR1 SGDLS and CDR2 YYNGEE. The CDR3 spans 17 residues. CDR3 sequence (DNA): TGTGCCAGCAGCGTCTCAGGGGGCGCCATGGGGGCCAACGTCCTGACTTTC. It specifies CASSVSGGAMGANVLTF.

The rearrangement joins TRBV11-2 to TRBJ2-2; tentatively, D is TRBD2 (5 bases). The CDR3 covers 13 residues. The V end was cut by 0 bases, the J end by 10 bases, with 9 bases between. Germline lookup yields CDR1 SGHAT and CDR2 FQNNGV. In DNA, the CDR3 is TGTGCCAGCAGCTTAGATCGGCTAGCGGAGCTGTTTTTT. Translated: CASSLDRLAELFF.

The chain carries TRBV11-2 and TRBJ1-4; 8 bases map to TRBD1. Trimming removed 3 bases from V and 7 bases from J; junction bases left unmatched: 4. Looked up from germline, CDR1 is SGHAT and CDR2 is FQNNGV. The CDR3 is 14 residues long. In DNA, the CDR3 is TGTGCCAGCAGCTTCCGGACAGGGATTGAAAAACTGTTTTTT. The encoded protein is CASSFRTGIEKLFF.

The chain's CDR3 is CASSYQGVPDTQYF. CDR3 DNA sequence: TGCGCCAGCAGCTATCAGGGGGTACCCGATACGCAGTATTTT. This chain connects TRBV5-1 to TRBJ2-3; TRBD1 agrees at 7 bases. CDR1 is SGHRS and CDR2 is YFSETQ in the germline V gene. This CDR3 contains 14 residues. V dropped 3 bases and J dropped 6; count of bases not matched to a gene: 7.

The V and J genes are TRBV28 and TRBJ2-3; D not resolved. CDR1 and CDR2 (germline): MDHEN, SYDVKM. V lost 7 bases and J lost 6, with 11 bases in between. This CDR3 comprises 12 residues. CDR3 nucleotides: TGTGCCAGCATTTCGACTGGGGATACGCAGTATTTT. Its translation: CASISTGDTQYF.

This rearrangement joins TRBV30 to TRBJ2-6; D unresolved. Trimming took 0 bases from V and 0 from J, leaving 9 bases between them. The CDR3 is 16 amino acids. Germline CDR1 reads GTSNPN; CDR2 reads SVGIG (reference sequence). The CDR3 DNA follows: TGTGCCTGGAGTGTAGGCACATCCTCTGGGGCCAACGTCCTGACTTTC. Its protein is CAWSVGTSSGANVLTF.

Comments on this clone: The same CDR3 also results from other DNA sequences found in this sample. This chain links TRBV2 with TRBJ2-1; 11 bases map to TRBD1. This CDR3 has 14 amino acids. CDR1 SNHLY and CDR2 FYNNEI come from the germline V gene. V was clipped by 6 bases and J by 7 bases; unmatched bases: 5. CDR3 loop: CASSRDRGYNEQFF. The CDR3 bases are TGTGCCAGCAGCCGGGACAGGGGGTATAATGAGCAGTTCTTC. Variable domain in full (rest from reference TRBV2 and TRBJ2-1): EPEVTQTPSHQVTQMGQEVILRCVPISNHLYFYWYRQILGQKVEFLVSFYNNEISEKSEIFDDQFSVERPDGSNFTLKIRSTKLEDSAMYFCASSRDRGYNEQFFGPGTRLTVL.

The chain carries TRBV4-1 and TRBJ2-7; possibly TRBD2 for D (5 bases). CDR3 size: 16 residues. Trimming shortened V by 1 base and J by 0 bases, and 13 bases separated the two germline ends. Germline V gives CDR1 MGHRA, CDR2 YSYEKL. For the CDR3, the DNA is TGCGCCAGCAGCCAAGCGGGATCGGTAAGCTCCTACGAGCAGTACTTC. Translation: CASSQAGSVSSYEQYF.

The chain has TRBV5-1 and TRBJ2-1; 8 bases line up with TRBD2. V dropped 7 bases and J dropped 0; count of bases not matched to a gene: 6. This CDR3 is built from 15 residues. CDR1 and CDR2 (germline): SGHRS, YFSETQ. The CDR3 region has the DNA TGCGCCAGCCGAATAGCGGGGTTCTCCTACAATGAGCAGTTCTTC. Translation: CASRIAGFSYNEQFF. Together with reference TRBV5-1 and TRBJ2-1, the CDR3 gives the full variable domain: KAGVTQTPRYLIKTRGQQVTLSCSPISGHRSVSWYQQTPGQGLQFLFEYFSETQRNKGNFPGRFSGRQFSNSRSEMNVSTLELGDSALYLCASRIAGFSYNEQFFGPGTRLTVL.

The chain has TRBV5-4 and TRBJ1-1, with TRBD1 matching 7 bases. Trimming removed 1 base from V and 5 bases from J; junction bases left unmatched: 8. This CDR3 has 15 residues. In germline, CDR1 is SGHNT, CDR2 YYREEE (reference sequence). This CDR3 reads CASSLRSEGATEAFF. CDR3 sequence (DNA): TGTGCCAGCAGCTTGCGGTCTGAGGGGGCGACTGAAGCTTTCTTT.

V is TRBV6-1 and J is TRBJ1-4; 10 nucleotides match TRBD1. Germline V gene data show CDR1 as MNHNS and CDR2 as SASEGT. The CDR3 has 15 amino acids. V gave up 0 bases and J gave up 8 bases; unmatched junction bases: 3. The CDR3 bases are TGTGCCAGCAGTGAAGCGGGGACAGGGGCGGAAAAACTGTTTTTT. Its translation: CASSEAGTGAEKLFF.

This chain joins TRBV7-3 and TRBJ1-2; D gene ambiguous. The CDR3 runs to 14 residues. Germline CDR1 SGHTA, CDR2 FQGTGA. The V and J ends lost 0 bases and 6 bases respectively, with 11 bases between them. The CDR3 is CASSLTGGRDGYTF. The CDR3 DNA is TGTGCCAGCAGCTTAACAGGTGGACGCGATGGCTACACCTTC.

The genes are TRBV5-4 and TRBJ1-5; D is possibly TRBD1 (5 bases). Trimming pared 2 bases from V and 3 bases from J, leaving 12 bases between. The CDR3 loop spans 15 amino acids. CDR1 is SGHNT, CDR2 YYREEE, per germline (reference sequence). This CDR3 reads CASSFGGGDNQPQHF. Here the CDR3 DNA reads TGTGCCAGCAGCTTTGGGGGGGGAGACAATCAGCCCCAGCATTTT.

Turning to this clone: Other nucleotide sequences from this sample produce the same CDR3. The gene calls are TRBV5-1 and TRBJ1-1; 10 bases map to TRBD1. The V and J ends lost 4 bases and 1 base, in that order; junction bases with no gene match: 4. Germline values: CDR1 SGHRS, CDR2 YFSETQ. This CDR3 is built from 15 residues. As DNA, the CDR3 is TGCGCCAGCAGCCCACGGACAGGGGGGAACACTGAAGCTTTCTTT. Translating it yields CASSPRTGGNTEAFF.

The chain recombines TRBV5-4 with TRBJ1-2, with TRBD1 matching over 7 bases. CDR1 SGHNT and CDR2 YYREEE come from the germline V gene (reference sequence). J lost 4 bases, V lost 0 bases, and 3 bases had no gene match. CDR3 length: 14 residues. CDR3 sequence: CASSLEGQTYGYTF. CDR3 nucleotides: TGTGCCAGCAGCTTGGAGGGACAGACCTATGGCTACACCTTC.